This T cell receptor beta chain came from a study of T cells expressing NK-cell markers. Reanalyzing the 5' RACE reads, TCRdb keeps one entry per CDR3 protein, without DNA. This table holds 350,000 to 400,000 distinct CDR3 sequences. Note on this clonotype: As yet, its antigen is unknown.

Study results and caveats: In a handful of donors, dominant NKG2C+ clonotypes were about 1.0-7.0% of CD8+ T cells.

This CDR3 is 12 amino acids long. Sequences were obtained from blood T cells: a sorted CD56 or NKG2C T cell subset, CD4+ or CD8+ T cells, or bulk PBMC T cells (not recorded which). The chain carries TRBV12-3 or TRBV12-4 and TRBJ2-1; the D call of TRBD1 rests on TCRdb alone, since no DNA is present to check it. The sequence came from a woman aged 50 to 65 in good health. This CDR3 reads CASSPRGGRESF.